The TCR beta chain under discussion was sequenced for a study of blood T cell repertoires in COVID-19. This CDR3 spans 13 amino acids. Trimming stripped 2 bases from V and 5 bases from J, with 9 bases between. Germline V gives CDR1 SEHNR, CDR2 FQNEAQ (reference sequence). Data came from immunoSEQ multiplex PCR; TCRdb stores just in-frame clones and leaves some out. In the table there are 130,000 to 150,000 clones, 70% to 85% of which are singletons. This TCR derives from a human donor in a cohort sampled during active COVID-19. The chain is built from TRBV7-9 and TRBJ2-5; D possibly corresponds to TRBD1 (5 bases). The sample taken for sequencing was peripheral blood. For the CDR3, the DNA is TGTGCCAGCAGCTTACAGGGCCCGGAGACCCAGTACTTC. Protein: CASSLQGPETQYF.